This is a list of T cell receptor beta chains from one sample in a study of regulatory T cells in long-lasting Graves disease. TCRdb called the multiplex PCR reads again in MiXCR, with one record for every CDR3 protein. The table records hundreds of thousands of distinct CDR3 sequences, under 25% of them present only once. Sequencing was performed on peripheral blood mononuclear cells (PBMCs), taken when the disease was refractory, from a patient treated with antithyroid drugs. These TCRs come from a female donor with Graves disease. CDR3s include the opening cysteine and the closing phenylalanine or tryptophan. D genes are given only for firm matches. Not all rows give a size; the values are once, few, many and, for expanded clones, a class.

j_call d_call clone_size v_call cdr3_nt cdr3_aa
TRBJ2-7 TRBD1 NA TRBV20-1 TGCAGTGCTCATCAGGGGGCTCTCGAGCAGTACTTC CSAHQGALEQYF
TRBJ2-7 TRBD1 many TRBV28 TGTGCCAGCAGAGGGACAGGGAGCTCCTACGAGCAGTACTTC CASRGTGSSYEQYF
TRBJ2-7 TRBD1 NA TRBV5-1 TGCGCCAGCAGCTTGGCCCCAGCGCGGACAGGCGAGCAGTACTTC CASSLAPARTGEQYF
TRBJ2-4 NA NA TRBV9 TGTGCCAGCAGCGTAAGCTCAGGGGACATTCAGTACTTC CASSVSSGDIQYF
TRBJ1-1 NA NA TRBV7-9 TGTGCCAGCAGCTCCGCCCCGGGAGGGGGGTACACTGAAGCTTTCTTT CASSSAPGGGYTEAFF
TRBJ2-5 NA many TRBV28 TGTGCCGCGTACTCAAAAGAGACCCAGTACTTC CAAYSKETQYF
TRBJ2-7 TRBD1 many TRBV12-3/TRBV12-4 TGTGCCAGCAGTTTCCGACAGGGGGCGAGCTCCTACGAGCAGTACTTC CASSFRQGASSYEQYF
TRBJ2-5 NA many TRBV4-2 TGTGCCAGCAGCCAAGATAGGGCTGGAAGCATTGCACAGACCCAGTACTTC CASSQDRAGSIAQTQYF
TRBJ2-2 TRBD2 NA TRBV5-1 TGCGCCAGCAAGGTGATTAGCGGGAGTGCCACCGGGGAGCTGTTTTTT CASKVISGSATGELFF
TRBJ2-7 NA many TRBV10-3 TGTGCCATCAGTGAGATGGCAGGGGTTGACTACGAGCAGTACTTC CAISEMAGVDYEQYF
TRBJ2-2 NA NA TRBV19 TGTGCCAGTAGTTGGGGCCCTAGGGCCGGGGAGCTGTTTTTT CASSWGPRAGELFF
TRBJ1-5 TRBD1 once TRBV7-9 TGTGCCAGCAGTACAGGGGGCCAGAATCAGCCCCAGCATTTT CASSTGGQNQPQHF
TRBJ2-1 NA NA TRBV7-9 TGTGCCAGCAGCTTTACTCTCCCTATTAGCTCCTACAATGAGCAGTTCTTC CASSFTLPISSYNEQFF
TRBJ2-7 NA NA TRBV11-2 TGTGCCAGCAGCTTAGGTGGGGGCGCTGAAAGCTACGAGCAGTACTTC CASSLGGGAESYEQYF
TRBJ1-1 TRBD1 NA TRBV28 TGTGCCAGCAGTTTCCGGACAGGGGGCGGCGGACTCGAAGCTTTCTTT CASSFRTGGGGLEAFF
TRBJ2-7 TRBD1 few TRBV28 TGTGCCAGCAGTCCGGGGGACAGGGGGCTCTTCGAGCAGTACTTC CASSPGDRGLFEQYF
TRBJ1-4 TRBD1 few TRBV19 TGTGCCAGTAGGGACAGGGTTGCAACTAATGAAAAACTGTTTTTT CASRDRVATNEKLFF
TRBJ2-7 NA many TRBV24-1 TGTGCCACCAGTGAACCGGGGGACTACGAGCAGTACTTC CATSEPGDYEQYF
TRBJ2-5 NA many TRBV28 TGTGCCAGCAGGGCTGTTAAACAAGAGACCCAGTACTTC CASRAVKQETQYF
TRBJ2-5 NA many TRBV28 TGTGCCAGCACCCTGGGGCGACAAGAGACCCAGTACTTC CASTLGRQETQYF
TRBJ2-5 NA many TRBV7-2 TGTGCCAGCAGCGCCCGTACAGGGAAGCAAGAGACCCAGTACTTC CASSARTGKQETQYF
TRBJ1-1 NA many TRBV14 TGTGCCAGCAGTCCCACCGAGAGGAACACTGAAGCTTTCTTT CASSPTERNTEAFF
TRBJ2-7 NA NA TRBV7-9 TGTGCCAGCAGCTTAGGTACGGCCGAGCAGTACTTC CASSLGTAEQYF
TRBJ2-2 TRBD2 NA TRBV29-1 TGCAGCGTTGTTTCCGCGGGAGGCTCCGCCGGGGAGCTGTTTTTT CSVVSAGGSAGELFF
TRBJ2-3 NA NA TRBV3-1 TGTGCCAGCAGCCAAGACGCGACTCCAAAAGATACGCAGTATTTT CASSQDATPKDTQYF
TRBJ1-3 TRBD1 many TRBV6-1 TGTGCCAGCAGTGAAGGGACAGGGGGGAACACCATATATTTT CASSEGTGGNTIYF
TRBJ2-7 TRBD2 many TRBV28 TGTGCCAGCAGGGGACTAGGTGGGGCGCGCCAATACGAGCAGTACTTC CASRGLGGARQYEQYF
TRBJ2-1 NA NA TRBV28 TGTGCCTGCGGACTGGGCTCCTACAATGAGCAGTTCTTC CACGLGSYNEQFF
TRBJ2-1 NA NA TRBV2 TGTGCTCAAGCTGGGGCCTACTCCTACAATGAGCAGTTCTTC CAQAGAYSYNEQFF
TRBJ1-6 NA NA TRBV4-1 TGCGCCAGCAGCCAAGATTTACGCGGCTCCTATAATTCACCCCTCCACTTT CASSQDLRGSYNSPLHF
TRBJ2-4 NA many TRBV28 TGTGCCAGCAGTCACAGAAAAAGGGTAGCCAAAAACATTCAGTACTTC CASSHRKRVAKNIQYF
TRBJ2-2 TRBD2 few TRBV6-2/TRBV6-3 TGTGCCAGCAATTACACCCCCACCGGACTAGCGGGAGCCGGGGAGCTGTTTTTT CASNYTPTGLAGAGELFF
TRBJ1-1 NA many TRBV11-2 TGTGCCAGCAGCTTGTACAGTAAGGCTGAAGCTTTCTTT CASSLYSKAEAFF
TRBJ1-1 NA NA TRBV20-1 TGCAGTGCGGAGGAGCCGAACACTGAAGCTTTCTTT CSAEEPNTEAFF
TRBJ1-1 NA many TRBV2 TGTGCCAGCAGGCCGTACGGGGTCACTGAAGCTTTCTTT CASRPYGVTEAFF
TRBJ1-6 TRBD1 few TRBV30 TGTGCCTGGGGGCCCGACAGGGGGCATTCACCCCTCCACTTT CAWGPDRGHSPLHF
TRBJ1-4 NA few TRBV30 TGTGCCTGGCGCCAACTCGACGAAAAACTGTTTTTT CAWRQLDEKLFF
TRBJ1-4 NA many TRBV12-3/TRBV12-4 TGTGCCAGCAGTACCACCGGGGCTTTAAATGAAAAACTGTTTTTT CASSTTGALNEKLFF
TRBJ1-1 TRBD1 NA TRBV9 TGTGCCAGCAGCCTTCAGGACAGGGGTGTCACTGAAGCTTTCTTT CASSLQDRGVTEAFF
TRBJ2-7 NA NA TRBV25-1 TGTGCCAGCAGTGAATCTCAGACTCTACGAGGGCAGTACTTC CASSESQTLRGQYF
TRBJ1-1 NA many TRBV28 TGTGCCAGCAGTTTCCGGGGCCAGATTGAAGCTTTCTTT CASSFRGQIEAFF
TRBJ2-1 NA many TRBV27 TGTGCCAGCAGTTTAAGCTCCGGCGGGTTCAATGAGCAGTTCTTC CASSLSSGGFNEQFF
TRBJ2-5 TRBD2 few TRBV20-1 TGCAGTACCCCTACAGCGAGCGGGAGGGCCACAGAGACCCAGTACTTC CSTPTASGRATETQYF